These 22 T cell receptor beta chains came from one sample sequenced in a study of siplizumab effects on memory and regulatory T cells. Sequenced by immunoSEQ multiplex PCR; TCRdb stores in-frame clones only, minus some. The table shows approximately 100,000 clones, with about 92% occurring only once. Sequenced sample: Tregs sorted from blood. These TCRs come from a human donor in good health.

The V and J genes are TRBV18 and TRBJ1-2; D gene uncertain. Between the trimmed V and J ends, which lost 4 bases and 4 bases, there was a span of 7 bases. This CDR3 has 12 residues. The germline V gene has CDR1 KGHSH and CDR2 LQKENI. The CDR3 loop reads CASSQNTYGYTF. The DNA of the CDR3 is TGTGCCAGCTCACAGAACACCTATGGCTACACCTTC.

The V gene is TRBV15, the J gene TRBJ2-5, with D perhaps assigned TRBD1 or TRBD2 (7 bases each). The CDR3 consists of 19 residues. Germline CDR1 is LNHNV and CDR2 is YYDKDF (reference sequence). The V gene lost 5 bases and the J gene lost 5 bases, with 30 bases spanning the gap. CDR3 nucleotides: TGTGCCACCAGCGGACTAGGACAGGTTATATCTATGACTAGGGAGACCCAGTACTTC. It codes for CATSGLGQVISMTRETQYF. Using reference TRBV15 and TRBJ2-5 for the parts outside the CDR3, the full variable domain is DAMVIQNPRYQVTQFGKPVTLSCSQTLNHNVMYWYQQKSSQAPKLLFHYYDKDFNNEADTPDNFQSRRPNTSFCFLDIRSPGLGDTAMYLCATSGLGQVISMTRETQYFGPGTRLLVL.

This sequence joins TRBV5-1 and TRBJ1-1; D gene uncertain. V lost 3 bases and J lost 3, with 6 bases in between. The germline CDR1 and CDR2 sequences are SGHRS and YFSETQ. The CDR3 loop spans 12 amino acids. The DNA of the CDR3 is TGCGCCAGCAGCTACGGGGACACTGAAGCTTTCTTT. It encodes CASSYGDTEAFF.

J is TRBJ2-1 and V is TRBV5-1, with D unresolved. V lost 4 bases to trimming and J lost 5 bases, with 4 bases between them. CDR3 size: 11 residues. Germline CDR1 SGHRS, CDR2 YFSETQ. CDR3 amino acids: CASSRDNEQFF. The CDR3 nucleotides read TGCGCCAGCAGCAGGGACAATGAGCAGTTCTTC.

This chain connects TRBV18 to TRBJ1-2, with a tentative D call TRBD1 (6 bases). The CDR3 has 14 residues. Trimming removed 6 bases from V and 2 bases from J, with 13 bases in between. The germline V gene encodes CDR1 KGHSH and CDR2 LQKENI. CDR3 nucleotide sequence: TGTGCCAGCTCCTCTCAGGGGACGAACTATGGCTACACCTTC. Amino acids: CASSSQGTNYGYTF.

This chain links TRBV10-3 with TRBJ2-7; D is perhaps TRBD1 (5 bases). Per the germline V gene, CDR1 is ENHRY and CDR2 is SYGVKD. This CDR3 comprises 13 residues. V was clipped by 4 bases and J by 2 bases, with 9 bases between them. The CDR3 nucleotides read TGTGCCATCAGTGCTAGACAGACCTACGAGCAGTACTTC. Translating gives CAISARQTYEQYF.

The chain has TRBV27 and TRBJ2-5; 8 bases agree with TRBD2. Germline CDR1 is MNHEY and CDR2 is SMNVEV (reference sequence). This CDR3 comprises 15 residues. V lost 6 bases and J lost 5; bases outside the gene matches: 11. CDR3 in amino acids: CASSTYSGNGETQYF. The DNA for the CDR3 is TGTGCCAGCAGCACCTATAGCGGGAATGGGGAGACCCAGTACTTC.

This CDR3 is CASSLGPLAGGPGNIQYF. The DNA for the CDR3 is TGTGCCAGCAGCTTAGGTCCACTAGCGGGAGGGCCTGGAAACATTCAGTACTTC. The V call is TRBV7-2, the J call TRBJ2-4, with 13 bases that match TRBD2. With 1 base clipped from V and 6 bases from J, the junction kept 9 bases outside the gene matches. This CDR3 is 18 amino acids long. Germline values: CDR1 SGHTA, CDR2 FQGNSA.

This chain joins TRBV6-1 and TRBJ2-7, with 7 nucleotides matching TRBD1. The CDR3 is made up of 14 amino acids. Trimming cost V 6 bases and J 3 bases; bases outside gene matches: 8. CDR1 is MNHNS and CDR2 is SASEGT in the germline V gene. The CDR3 DNA reads as TGTGCCAGCAGCCGACAGGGTCCCTACTACGAGCAGTACTTC. Translating it yields CASSRQGPYYEQYF.

This rearrangement joins TRBV7-8 to TRBJ2-2; 7 bases fit TRBD1. The V and J ends lost 6 bases and 1 base, in that order; junction bases with no gene match: 5. The CDR3 loop spans 15 amino acids. Looked up from germline, CDR1 is SGHVS and CDR2 is FQNEAQ. CDR3 sequence: CASSQGQMNTGELFF. As DNA, the CDR3 is TGTGCCAGCAGTCAGGGACAGATGAACACCGGGGAGCTGTTTTTT. The variable domain in full, completed from reference TRBV7-8 and TRBJ2-2, reads GAGVSQSPRYKVAKRGQDVALRCDPISGHVSLFWYQQALGQGPEFLTYFQNEAQLDKSGLPSDRFFAERPEGSVSTLKIQRTQQEDSAVYLCASSQGQMNTGELFFGEGSRLTVL.

The chain carries TRBV25-1 and TRBJ2-1; weak D call: TRBD2 (5 bases). CDR3 size: 17 residues. Per the germline V gene, CDR1 is MGHDK and CDR2 is SYGVNS. V lost 1 base to trimming and J lost 4 bases, with 17 bases between them. This chain's CDR3 is CASSESGLNGDYNEQFF. The CDR3, as DNA: TGTGCCAGCAGTGAATCTGGACTTAACGGGGATTACAATGAGCAGTTCTTC.

The V and J genes are TRBV2 and TRBJ1-3, with D perhaps matching TRBD1 (5 bases). CDR1 SNHLY and CDR2 FYNNEI come from the germline V gene. The CDR3 contains 17 residues. V lost 2 bases and J lost 9, with 23 bases in between. The chain's CDR3 is CASSELKRWAGKSTIYF. The CDR3 nucleotides are TGTGCCAGCAGTGAATTAAAGCGGTGGGCAGGGAAGAGCACCATATATTTT.

This clone is a singleton in its sample. The J gene is TRBJ2-1, the V gene TRBV5-1; TRBD2 agrees at 8 bases. This CDR3 spans 14 amino acids. With 4 bases clipped from V and 2 bases from J, the junction kept 2 bases outside the gene matches. Germline V gene lookup returns CDR1 SGHRS and CDR2 YFSETQ. The CDR3 loop reads CASSLGLAYNEQFF. CDR3 nucleotides: TGCGCCAGCAGCCTGGGACTAGCCTACAATGAGCAGTTCTTC.

The rearrangement uses TRBV2 and TRBJ1-4; D is possibly TRBD1 (6 bases). V lost 5 bases, J lost 8 bases, and 15 bases lay in between. Germline CDR1 SNHLY, CDR2 FYNNEI. The CDR3 spans 14 residues. In DNA form, the CDR3 reads TGTGCCAGCAGTTCTCTTCAGCAGGGGGAAAAACTGTTTTTT. Translating gives CASSSLQQGEKLFF.

This chain uses TRBV11-1 with TRBJ2-2, with 8 nucleotides matching TRBD2. The CDR3 runs 16 residues. The V gene end was trimmed by 5 bases and the J gene end by 3 bases; junction bases not matched to a gene: 8. From germline, CDR1 is SGHAT and CDR2 FQDESV (reference sequence). CDR3 bases: TGTGCCAGCAGCCCGAGAGCGGGAGCGTACACCGGGGAGCTGTTTTTT. Amino acid sequence: CASSPRAGAYTGELFF.

This chain connects TRBV5-1 to TRBJ1-1; 9 nucleotides align to TRBD1. Germline V gene lookup returns CDR1 SGHRS and CDR2 YFSETQ. This CDR3 region has 18 residues. After removal of 2 bases from V and 1 base from J, the junction contained 12 bases not matched to a gene. CDR3 loop: CASSFRTGDATGNTEAFF. CDR3 DNA sequence: TGCGCCAGCAGCTTCCGGACAGGGGACGCTACGGGGAACACTGAAGCTTTCTTT.

The chain links TRBV19 to TRBJ1-5; 10 bases line up with TRBD1. Germline CDR1 is LNHDA and CDR2 is SQIVND (reference sequence). The V gene end was trimmed by 7 bases and the J gene end by 6 bases; junction bases not matched to a gene: 9. This CDR3 has 15 amino acids. The CDR3 nucleotides read TGTGCCAGTACCCGACAGGGGGCAAATAGTCAGCCCCAGCATTTT. It translates to CASTRQGANSQPQHF. The variable domain in full, with the rest retrieved from reference TRBV19 and TRBJ1-5, is DGGITQSPKYLFRKEGQNVTLSCEQNLNHDAMYWYRQDPGQGLRLIYYSQIVNDFQKGDIAEGYSVSREKKESFPLTVTSAQKNPTAFYLCASTRQGANSQPQHFGDGTRLSIL.

The chain is built from TRBV5-8 and TRBJ2-7; D is undetermined. V lost 6 bases and J 1 base, leaving 17 bases between the germline ends. Germline CDR1 SGHTS, CDR2 YDEGEE. The CDR3 contains 15 residues. This chain's CDR3 is CASNPRPDSSYEQYF. The CDR3 bases are TGTGCCAGCAACCCACGCCCCGACTCTTCCTACGAGCAGTACTTC. The full variable domain, completed using reference TRBV5-8 and TRBJ2-7, is EAGVTQSPTHLIKTRGQQATLRCSPISGHTSVYWYQQALGLGLQFLLWYDEGEERNRGNFPPRFSGRQFPNYSSELNVNALELEDSALYLCASNPRPDSSYEQYFGPGTRLTVT.

This chain uses TRBV6-1 with TRBJ2-7; 7 nucleotides match TRBD2. Per the germline V gene, CDR1 is MNHNS and CDR2 is SASEGT. V trimming: 2 bases; J trimming: 0 bases; junction bases outside the gene matches: 4. The CDR3 has 15 residues. CDR3 sequence reads: CASSETSALSYEQYF. CDR3 in DNA: TGTGCCAGCAGTGAAACTAGCGCGCTCTCCTACGAGCAGTACTTC.

The chain uses TRBV5-1 and TRBJ2-7, with 8 positions matching TRBD2. The germline V gene has CDR1 SGHRS and CDR2 YFSETQ. The ends lost 4 bases at V and 0 bases at J; junction bases unmatched: 9. This CDR3 has 16 amino acids. CDR3 region: CASSPGLVSGSYEQYF. CDR3 sequence (DNA): TGCGCCAGCAGCCCGGGACTAGTATCGGGCTCCTACGAGCAGTACTTC.

The rearrangement uses TRBV4-2 and TRBJ2-1; D gene unclear. V was trimmed by 1 base and J by 0 bases, leaving 10 bases between them. Germline CDR1 is LGHNA and CDR2 is YNFKEQ. The CDR3 extends over 16 amino acids. The CDR3 nucleotides are TGTGCCAGCAGCCAAGGGGTCCTAAGCTCCTACAATGAGCAGTTCTTC. Residues: CASSQGVLSSYNEQFF.

This clone was seen a handful of times. V is TRBV18 and J is TRBJ1-1; 8 bases are a match to TRBD1. Germline lookup yields CDR1 KGHSH and CDR2 LQKENI. The CDR3 runs to 14 residues. With 3 bases clipped from V and 1 base from J, the junction kept 1 base outside the gene matches. The CDR3 protein is CASSPGTGNTEAFF. CDR3 in DNA: TGTGCCAGCTCACCGGGGACAGGGAACACTGAAGCTTTCTTT.